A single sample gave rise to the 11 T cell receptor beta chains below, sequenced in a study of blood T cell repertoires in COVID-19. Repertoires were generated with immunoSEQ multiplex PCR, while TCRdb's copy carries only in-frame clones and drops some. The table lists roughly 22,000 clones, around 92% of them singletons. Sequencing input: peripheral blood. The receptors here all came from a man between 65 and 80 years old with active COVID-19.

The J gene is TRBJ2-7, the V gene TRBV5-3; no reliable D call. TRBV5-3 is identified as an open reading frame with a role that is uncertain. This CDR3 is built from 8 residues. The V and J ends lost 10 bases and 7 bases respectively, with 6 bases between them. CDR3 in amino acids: CAAREQYF. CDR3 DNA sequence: TGTGCCGCGAGGGAGCAGTACTTC.

Written as DNA, the CDR3 is TGTGCCAGCAGGAGGACTGGGCCCGGGGAGCTGTTTTTT. Its translation is CASRRTGPGELFF. The genes are TRBV28 and TRBJ2-2; TRBD2 might be the D (5 bases). The V and J ends lost 6 bases and 6 bases respectively, with 11 bases between them. The germline V gene has CDR1 MDHEN and CDR2 SYDVKM. CDR3 size: 13 residues.

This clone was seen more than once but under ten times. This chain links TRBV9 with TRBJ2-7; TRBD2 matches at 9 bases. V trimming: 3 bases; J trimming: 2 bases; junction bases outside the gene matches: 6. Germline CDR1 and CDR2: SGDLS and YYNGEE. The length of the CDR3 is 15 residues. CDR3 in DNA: TGTGCCAGCAGCGGCTTTAGCGGGAGTACCTACGAGCAGTACTTC. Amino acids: CASSGFSGSTYEQYF.

The CDR3 here is CASSTLGSTDTQYF. CDR3 DNA: TGTGCCAGCAGCACCCTAGGAAGCACAGATACGCAGTATTTT. The rearrangement joins TRBV5-4 to TRBJ2-3; D call uncertain. This CDR3 region has 14 residues. Germline V gives CDR1 SGHNT, CDR2 YYREEE (reference sequence). V shed 4 bases and J shed 0 bases, with 9 bases lying between them.

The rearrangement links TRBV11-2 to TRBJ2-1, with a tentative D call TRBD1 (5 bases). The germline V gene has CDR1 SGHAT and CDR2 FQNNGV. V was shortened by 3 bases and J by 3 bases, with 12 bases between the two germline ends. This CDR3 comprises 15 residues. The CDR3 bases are TGTGCCAGCAGCTTGACAGTGACAGTCTACAATGAGCAGTTCTTC. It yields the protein CASSLTVTVYNEQFF.

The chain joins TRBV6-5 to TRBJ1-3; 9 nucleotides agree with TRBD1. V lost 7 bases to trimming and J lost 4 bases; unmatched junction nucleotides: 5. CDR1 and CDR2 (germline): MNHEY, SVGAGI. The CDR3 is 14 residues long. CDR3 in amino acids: CASKLTGGGNTIYF. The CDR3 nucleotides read TGTGCCAGCAAACTGACAGGGGGAGGAAACACCATATATTTT.

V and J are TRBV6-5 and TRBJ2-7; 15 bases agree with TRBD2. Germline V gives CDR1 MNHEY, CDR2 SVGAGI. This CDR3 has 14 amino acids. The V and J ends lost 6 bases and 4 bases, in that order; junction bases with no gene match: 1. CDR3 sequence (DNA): TGTGCCAGCAGCGGACTAGCGGGAGGGTACGAGCAGTACTTC. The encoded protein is CASSGLAGGYEQYF.

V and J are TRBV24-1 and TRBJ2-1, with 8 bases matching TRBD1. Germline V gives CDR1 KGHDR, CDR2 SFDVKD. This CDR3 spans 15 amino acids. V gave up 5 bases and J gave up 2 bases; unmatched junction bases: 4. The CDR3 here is CATSVGTGTYNEQFF. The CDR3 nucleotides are TGTGCCACCAGTGTGGGGACAGGTACCTACAATGAGCAGTTCTTC.

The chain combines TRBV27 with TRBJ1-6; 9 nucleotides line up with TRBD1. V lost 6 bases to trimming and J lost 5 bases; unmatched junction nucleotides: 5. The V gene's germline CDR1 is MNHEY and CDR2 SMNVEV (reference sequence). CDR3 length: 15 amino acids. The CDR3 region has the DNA TGTGCCAGCAGGCCCCGGACAGGGGATAATTCACCCCTCCACTTT. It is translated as CASRPRTGDNSPLHF.

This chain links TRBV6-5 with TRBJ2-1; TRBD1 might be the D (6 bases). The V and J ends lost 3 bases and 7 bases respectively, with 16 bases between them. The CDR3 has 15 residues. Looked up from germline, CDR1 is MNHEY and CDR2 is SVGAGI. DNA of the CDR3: TGTGCCAGCAGTTATCAGCGAACAGGGCGGAATGAGCAGTTCTTC. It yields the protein CASSYQRTGRNEQFF.

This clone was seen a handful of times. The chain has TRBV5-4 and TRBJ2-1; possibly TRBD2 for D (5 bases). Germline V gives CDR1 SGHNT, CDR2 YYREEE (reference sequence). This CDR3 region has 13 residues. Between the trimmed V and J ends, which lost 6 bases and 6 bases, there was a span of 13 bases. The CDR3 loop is CASTYSAVNEQFF. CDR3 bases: TGTGCCAGCACCTATTCAGCGGTCAATGAGCAGTTCTTC.